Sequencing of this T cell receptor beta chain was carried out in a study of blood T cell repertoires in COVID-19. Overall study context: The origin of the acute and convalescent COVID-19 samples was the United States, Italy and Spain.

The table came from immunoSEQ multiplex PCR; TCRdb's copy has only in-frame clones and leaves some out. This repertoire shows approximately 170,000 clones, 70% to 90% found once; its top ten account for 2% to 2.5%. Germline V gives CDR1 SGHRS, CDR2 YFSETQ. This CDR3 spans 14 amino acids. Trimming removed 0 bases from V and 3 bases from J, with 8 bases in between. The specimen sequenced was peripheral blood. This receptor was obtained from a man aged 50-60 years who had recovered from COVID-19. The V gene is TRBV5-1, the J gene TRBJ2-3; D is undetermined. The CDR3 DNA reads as TGCGCCAGCAGCTTGGCGACTGGGACAGATACGCAGTATTTT. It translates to CASSLATGTDTQYF.